The present entry profiles one T cell receptor (beta chain) with its context. Between the trimmed V and J ends, which lost 2 bases and 5 bases, there was a span of 12 bases. The CDR3 totals 15 residues. Germline CDR1 is LGHDT and CDR2 is YNNKEL (reference sequence). This record belongs to a study of blood T cell repertoires in COVID-19. For the study at large: The analysed material was cDNA or gDNA that came from T cells, B-cell-depleted T cells, or PBMCs.

Authors' data handling: By means of reference gene primer amplification, nucleated cell counts were estimated. Only in-frame clones appear in the TCRdb table, and some are missing; sequencing was by immunoSEQ multiplex PCR. That table supplies the V and J calls and clone size; D and trimming were determined from the DNA. Here the sample spans roughly 230,000 clones, approximately 84% being singletons. Membership in each cohort depended on participant-reported clinical history. A PCR-confirmed or clinician-diagnosed COVID-19 case had contacted exposed participants within 2 weeks of entry. What was sequenced was PBMCs or T cells enriched from blood (not recorded which). This TCR was sampled from a woman aged 45-65 years who had been exposed to COVID-19. This rearrangement joins TRBV3-1 (or the pseudogene TRBV3-2) to TRBJ1-4; tentative D call: TRBD1 (5 bases). CDR3 sequence: CASSQRGGENEKLFF. DNA for the CDR3: TGTGCCAGCAGCCAAAGGGGAGGAGAAAATGAAAAACTGTTTTTT.